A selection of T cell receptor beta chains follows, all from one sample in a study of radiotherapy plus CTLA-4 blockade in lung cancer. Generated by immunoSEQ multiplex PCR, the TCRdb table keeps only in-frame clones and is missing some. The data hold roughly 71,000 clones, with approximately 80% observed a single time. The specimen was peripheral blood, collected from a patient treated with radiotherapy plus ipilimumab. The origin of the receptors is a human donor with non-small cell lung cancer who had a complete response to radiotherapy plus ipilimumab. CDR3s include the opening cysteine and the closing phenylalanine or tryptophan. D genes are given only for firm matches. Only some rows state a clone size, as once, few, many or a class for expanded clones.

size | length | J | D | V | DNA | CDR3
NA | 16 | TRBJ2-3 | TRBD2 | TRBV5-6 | TGTGCCAGCAGCCCGTCGGGTAGCGGGGCCACAGATACGCAGTATTTT | CASSPSGSGATDTQYF
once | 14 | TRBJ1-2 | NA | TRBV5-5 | TGTGCCAGCAGCTTGGACCTCCGACCTTATGGCTACACCTTC | CASSLDLRPYGYTF
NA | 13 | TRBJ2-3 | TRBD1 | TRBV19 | TGTGCCAGTAGTGACAGGGGCACAGATACGCAGTATTTT | CASSDRGTDTQYF
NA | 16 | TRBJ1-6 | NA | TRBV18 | TGTGCCAGCTCCCGGACTGAGAGCTCCTATAATTCACCCCTCCACTTT | CASSRTESSYNSPLHF
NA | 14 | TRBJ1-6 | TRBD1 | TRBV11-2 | TGTGCCAGCAGTCTGACAGGGCGCAATTCACCCCTCCACTTT | CASSLTGRNSPLHF
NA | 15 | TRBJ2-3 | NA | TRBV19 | TGTGAGAGTAGAAGGCAGGGGACGAGCACAGATACGCAGTATTTT | CESRRQGTSTDTQYF
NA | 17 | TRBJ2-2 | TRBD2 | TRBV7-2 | TGTGCCAGCAGCCCCCGCCGGCGGGAGTGGCGCACCGGGGAGCTGTTTTTT | CASSPRRREWRTGELFF
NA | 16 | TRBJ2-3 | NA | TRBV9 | TGTGCCAGCAGCGCCGGGGGGACAGAATACACAGATACGCAGTATTTT | CASSAGGTEYTDTQYF
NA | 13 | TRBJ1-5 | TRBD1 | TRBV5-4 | TGTGCCGTAGGGACAGGGGGTCATCAGCCCCAGCATTTT | CAVGTGGHQPQHF
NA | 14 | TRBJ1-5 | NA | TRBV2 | TGTGCCACCCAGTTGGGGGGAGAAAATCAGCCCCAGCATTTT | CATQLGGENQPQHF
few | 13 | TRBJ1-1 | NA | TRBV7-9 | TGTGCCAGCAGCTCTGTTAGGGGCACTGAAGCTTTCTTT | CASSSVRGTEAFF
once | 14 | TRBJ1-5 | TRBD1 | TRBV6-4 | TGTGCCAGCCTACTACAGGGGGCAGGACAGCCCCAGCATTTT | CASLLQGAGQPQHF
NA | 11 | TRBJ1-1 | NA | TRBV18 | TGTGCCAGCTCACCGGGGACTGAAGCTTTCTTT | CASSPGTEAFF
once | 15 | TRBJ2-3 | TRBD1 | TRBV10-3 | TGTGCCATCAGTGAGGGCAGGGGGCCAGATGATACGCAGTATTTT | CAISEGRGPDDTQYF
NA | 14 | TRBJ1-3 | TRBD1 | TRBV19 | TGTGCCAGCGCATTTACAGGGGGCGAAAACACCATATATTTT | CASAFTGGENTIYF
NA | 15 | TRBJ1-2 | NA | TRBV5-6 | TGTGCCAGCAGCTTGGGGCCAGGTGGATTCTATGGCTACACCTTC | CASSLGPGGFYGYTF
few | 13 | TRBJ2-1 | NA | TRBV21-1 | TGTGCCAGCAGTTGCCACAGGGGGAGTGAGCAGTTCTTC | CASSCHRGSEQFF
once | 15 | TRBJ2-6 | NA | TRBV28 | TGTGCCAGCAGCCCCTTGGGTACTGGGGCCAACGTCCTGACTTTC | CASSPLGTGANVLTF
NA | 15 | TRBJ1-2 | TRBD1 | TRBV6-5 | TGTGCCAGCAGTTACCCGCAGGGGGCGAGCTATGGCTACACCTTC | CASSYPQGASYGYTF
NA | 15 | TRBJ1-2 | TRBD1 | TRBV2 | TGTGCCAGCAGCGACCGGGACAGGGGGCCGTATGGCTACACCTTC | CASSDRDRGPYGYTF
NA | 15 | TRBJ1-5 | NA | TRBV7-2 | TGTGCCAGCAGCCCAGGGGTGGGAATGGATCAGCCCCAGCATTTT | CASSPGVGMDQPQHF
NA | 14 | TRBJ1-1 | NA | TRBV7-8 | TGTGCCAGCAGCTTAATGGCGATGAACACTGAAGCTTTCTTT | CASSLMAMNTEAFF
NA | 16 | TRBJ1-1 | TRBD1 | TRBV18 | TGTGCCAGCTCACGATGGACAGGGTCTTTGTTGACTGAAGCTTTCTTT | CASSRWTGSLLTEAFF
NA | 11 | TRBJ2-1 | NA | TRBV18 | TGTGCCAGCTCACCACAGGCTGAGCAGTTCTTC | CASSPQAEQFF
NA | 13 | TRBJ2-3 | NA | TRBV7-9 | TGTGCCAGCAGCCGATCAGAGACAGATACGCAGTATTTT | CASSRSETDTQYF
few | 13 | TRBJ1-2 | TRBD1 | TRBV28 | TGTGCCAGCAGTTTTTCACAGGGGAATGGCTACACCTTC | CASSFSQGNGYTF
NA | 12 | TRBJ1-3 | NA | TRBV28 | TGTGCCAGCAGTACCAGTGGAAACACCATATATTTT | CASSTSGNTIYF
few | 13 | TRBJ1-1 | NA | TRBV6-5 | TGTGCCAGCAGGCGAACAGTGAACACTGAAGCTTTCTTT | CASRRTVNTEAFF
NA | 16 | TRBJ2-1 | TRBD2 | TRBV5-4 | TGTGCCAGCAGCTTGACTTTAGCGGGGCCTTACAATGAGCAGTTCTTC | CASSLTLAGPYNEQFF
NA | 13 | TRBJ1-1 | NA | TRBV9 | TGTGCCAGCAGTGACATCATGAACACTGAAGCTTTCTTT | CASSDIMNTEAFF
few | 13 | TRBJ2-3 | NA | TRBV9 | TGTGCCAGCAGCGTTATGTACACAGATACGCAGTATTTT | CASSVMYTDTQYF
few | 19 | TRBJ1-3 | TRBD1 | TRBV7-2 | TGTGCCAGCAGCTTAGCCGGGACAGGTATTACCATCTCTGGAAACACCATATATTTT | CASSLAGTGITISGNTIYF
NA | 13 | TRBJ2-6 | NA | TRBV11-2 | TGTGCCAGCAGCTTAGCTGGGGCCAACGTCCTGACTTTC | CASSLAGANVLTF
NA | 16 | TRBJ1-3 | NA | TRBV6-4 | TGTGCCAGCAGTGGGTGGGGCAGGCCAACTGGAAACACCATATATTTT | CASSGWGRPTGNTIYF
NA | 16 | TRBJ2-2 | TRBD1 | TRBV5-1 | TGCGCCAGCAGCTCGACAGGGGGGTCGAACACCGGGGAGCTGTTTTTT | CASSSTGGSNTGELFF
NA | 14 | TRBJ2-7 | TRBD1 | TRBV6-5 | TGTGCCAGCAGTACAGGACAGGGTCTCCACGAGCAGTACTTC | CASSTGQGLHEQYF
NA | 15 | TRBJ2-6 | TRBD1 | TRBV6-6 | TGTGCCAGCAGACAAACAGGGGCTGGGGCCAACGTCCTGACTTTC | CASRQTGAGANVLTF
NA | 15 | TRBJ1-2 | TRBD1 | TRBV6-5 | TGTGCCAGCAGTTACGCGGACAGGGGAAGCTATGGCTACACCTTC | CASSYADRGSYGYTF
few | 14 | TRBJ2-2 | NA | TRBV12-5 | TGTGCTAGTGGTTTGGGCAGGGATACCGGGGAGCTGTTTTTT | CASGLGRDTGELFF
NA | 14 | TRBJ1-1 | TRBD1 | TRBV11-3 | TGTGCCAGCAGCTTAGTGGGACAGGGCACTGAAGCTTTCTTT | CASSLVGQGTEAFF
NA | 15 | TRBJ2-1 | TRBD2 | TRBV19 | TGTGCCGTCTCTCCAGGACTAGCGGGAGTTAATGAGCAGTTCTTC | CAVSPGLAGVNEQFF
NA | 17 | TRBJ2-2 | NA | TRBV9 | TGTGCCAGCAGCGTAGGAAGAGGAGGCAGAAACACCGGGGAGCTGTTTTTT | CASSVGRGGRNTGELFF
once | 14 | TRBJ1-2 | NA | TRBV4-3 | TGCGCCAGCAGCCAAGAGTCATGGGACTATGGCTACACCTTC | CASSQESWDYGYTF
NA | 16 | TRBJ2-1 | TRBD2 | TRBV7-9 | TGTGCCAGCAGCCCGTCGACGGGGGGATGGGACAATGAGCAGTTCTTC | CASSPSTGGWDNEQFF
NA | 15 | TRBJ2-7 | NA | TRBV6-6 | TGTGCCAGCAGTTACGGATCAAGAGGGTCCTACGAGCAGTACTTC | CASSYGSRGSYEQYF
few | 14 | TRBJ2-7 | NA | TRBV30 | TGTGCCTGGTCATCAGGGAGGGGGGGTAAATCGCAGTACTTC | CAWSSGRGGKSQYF